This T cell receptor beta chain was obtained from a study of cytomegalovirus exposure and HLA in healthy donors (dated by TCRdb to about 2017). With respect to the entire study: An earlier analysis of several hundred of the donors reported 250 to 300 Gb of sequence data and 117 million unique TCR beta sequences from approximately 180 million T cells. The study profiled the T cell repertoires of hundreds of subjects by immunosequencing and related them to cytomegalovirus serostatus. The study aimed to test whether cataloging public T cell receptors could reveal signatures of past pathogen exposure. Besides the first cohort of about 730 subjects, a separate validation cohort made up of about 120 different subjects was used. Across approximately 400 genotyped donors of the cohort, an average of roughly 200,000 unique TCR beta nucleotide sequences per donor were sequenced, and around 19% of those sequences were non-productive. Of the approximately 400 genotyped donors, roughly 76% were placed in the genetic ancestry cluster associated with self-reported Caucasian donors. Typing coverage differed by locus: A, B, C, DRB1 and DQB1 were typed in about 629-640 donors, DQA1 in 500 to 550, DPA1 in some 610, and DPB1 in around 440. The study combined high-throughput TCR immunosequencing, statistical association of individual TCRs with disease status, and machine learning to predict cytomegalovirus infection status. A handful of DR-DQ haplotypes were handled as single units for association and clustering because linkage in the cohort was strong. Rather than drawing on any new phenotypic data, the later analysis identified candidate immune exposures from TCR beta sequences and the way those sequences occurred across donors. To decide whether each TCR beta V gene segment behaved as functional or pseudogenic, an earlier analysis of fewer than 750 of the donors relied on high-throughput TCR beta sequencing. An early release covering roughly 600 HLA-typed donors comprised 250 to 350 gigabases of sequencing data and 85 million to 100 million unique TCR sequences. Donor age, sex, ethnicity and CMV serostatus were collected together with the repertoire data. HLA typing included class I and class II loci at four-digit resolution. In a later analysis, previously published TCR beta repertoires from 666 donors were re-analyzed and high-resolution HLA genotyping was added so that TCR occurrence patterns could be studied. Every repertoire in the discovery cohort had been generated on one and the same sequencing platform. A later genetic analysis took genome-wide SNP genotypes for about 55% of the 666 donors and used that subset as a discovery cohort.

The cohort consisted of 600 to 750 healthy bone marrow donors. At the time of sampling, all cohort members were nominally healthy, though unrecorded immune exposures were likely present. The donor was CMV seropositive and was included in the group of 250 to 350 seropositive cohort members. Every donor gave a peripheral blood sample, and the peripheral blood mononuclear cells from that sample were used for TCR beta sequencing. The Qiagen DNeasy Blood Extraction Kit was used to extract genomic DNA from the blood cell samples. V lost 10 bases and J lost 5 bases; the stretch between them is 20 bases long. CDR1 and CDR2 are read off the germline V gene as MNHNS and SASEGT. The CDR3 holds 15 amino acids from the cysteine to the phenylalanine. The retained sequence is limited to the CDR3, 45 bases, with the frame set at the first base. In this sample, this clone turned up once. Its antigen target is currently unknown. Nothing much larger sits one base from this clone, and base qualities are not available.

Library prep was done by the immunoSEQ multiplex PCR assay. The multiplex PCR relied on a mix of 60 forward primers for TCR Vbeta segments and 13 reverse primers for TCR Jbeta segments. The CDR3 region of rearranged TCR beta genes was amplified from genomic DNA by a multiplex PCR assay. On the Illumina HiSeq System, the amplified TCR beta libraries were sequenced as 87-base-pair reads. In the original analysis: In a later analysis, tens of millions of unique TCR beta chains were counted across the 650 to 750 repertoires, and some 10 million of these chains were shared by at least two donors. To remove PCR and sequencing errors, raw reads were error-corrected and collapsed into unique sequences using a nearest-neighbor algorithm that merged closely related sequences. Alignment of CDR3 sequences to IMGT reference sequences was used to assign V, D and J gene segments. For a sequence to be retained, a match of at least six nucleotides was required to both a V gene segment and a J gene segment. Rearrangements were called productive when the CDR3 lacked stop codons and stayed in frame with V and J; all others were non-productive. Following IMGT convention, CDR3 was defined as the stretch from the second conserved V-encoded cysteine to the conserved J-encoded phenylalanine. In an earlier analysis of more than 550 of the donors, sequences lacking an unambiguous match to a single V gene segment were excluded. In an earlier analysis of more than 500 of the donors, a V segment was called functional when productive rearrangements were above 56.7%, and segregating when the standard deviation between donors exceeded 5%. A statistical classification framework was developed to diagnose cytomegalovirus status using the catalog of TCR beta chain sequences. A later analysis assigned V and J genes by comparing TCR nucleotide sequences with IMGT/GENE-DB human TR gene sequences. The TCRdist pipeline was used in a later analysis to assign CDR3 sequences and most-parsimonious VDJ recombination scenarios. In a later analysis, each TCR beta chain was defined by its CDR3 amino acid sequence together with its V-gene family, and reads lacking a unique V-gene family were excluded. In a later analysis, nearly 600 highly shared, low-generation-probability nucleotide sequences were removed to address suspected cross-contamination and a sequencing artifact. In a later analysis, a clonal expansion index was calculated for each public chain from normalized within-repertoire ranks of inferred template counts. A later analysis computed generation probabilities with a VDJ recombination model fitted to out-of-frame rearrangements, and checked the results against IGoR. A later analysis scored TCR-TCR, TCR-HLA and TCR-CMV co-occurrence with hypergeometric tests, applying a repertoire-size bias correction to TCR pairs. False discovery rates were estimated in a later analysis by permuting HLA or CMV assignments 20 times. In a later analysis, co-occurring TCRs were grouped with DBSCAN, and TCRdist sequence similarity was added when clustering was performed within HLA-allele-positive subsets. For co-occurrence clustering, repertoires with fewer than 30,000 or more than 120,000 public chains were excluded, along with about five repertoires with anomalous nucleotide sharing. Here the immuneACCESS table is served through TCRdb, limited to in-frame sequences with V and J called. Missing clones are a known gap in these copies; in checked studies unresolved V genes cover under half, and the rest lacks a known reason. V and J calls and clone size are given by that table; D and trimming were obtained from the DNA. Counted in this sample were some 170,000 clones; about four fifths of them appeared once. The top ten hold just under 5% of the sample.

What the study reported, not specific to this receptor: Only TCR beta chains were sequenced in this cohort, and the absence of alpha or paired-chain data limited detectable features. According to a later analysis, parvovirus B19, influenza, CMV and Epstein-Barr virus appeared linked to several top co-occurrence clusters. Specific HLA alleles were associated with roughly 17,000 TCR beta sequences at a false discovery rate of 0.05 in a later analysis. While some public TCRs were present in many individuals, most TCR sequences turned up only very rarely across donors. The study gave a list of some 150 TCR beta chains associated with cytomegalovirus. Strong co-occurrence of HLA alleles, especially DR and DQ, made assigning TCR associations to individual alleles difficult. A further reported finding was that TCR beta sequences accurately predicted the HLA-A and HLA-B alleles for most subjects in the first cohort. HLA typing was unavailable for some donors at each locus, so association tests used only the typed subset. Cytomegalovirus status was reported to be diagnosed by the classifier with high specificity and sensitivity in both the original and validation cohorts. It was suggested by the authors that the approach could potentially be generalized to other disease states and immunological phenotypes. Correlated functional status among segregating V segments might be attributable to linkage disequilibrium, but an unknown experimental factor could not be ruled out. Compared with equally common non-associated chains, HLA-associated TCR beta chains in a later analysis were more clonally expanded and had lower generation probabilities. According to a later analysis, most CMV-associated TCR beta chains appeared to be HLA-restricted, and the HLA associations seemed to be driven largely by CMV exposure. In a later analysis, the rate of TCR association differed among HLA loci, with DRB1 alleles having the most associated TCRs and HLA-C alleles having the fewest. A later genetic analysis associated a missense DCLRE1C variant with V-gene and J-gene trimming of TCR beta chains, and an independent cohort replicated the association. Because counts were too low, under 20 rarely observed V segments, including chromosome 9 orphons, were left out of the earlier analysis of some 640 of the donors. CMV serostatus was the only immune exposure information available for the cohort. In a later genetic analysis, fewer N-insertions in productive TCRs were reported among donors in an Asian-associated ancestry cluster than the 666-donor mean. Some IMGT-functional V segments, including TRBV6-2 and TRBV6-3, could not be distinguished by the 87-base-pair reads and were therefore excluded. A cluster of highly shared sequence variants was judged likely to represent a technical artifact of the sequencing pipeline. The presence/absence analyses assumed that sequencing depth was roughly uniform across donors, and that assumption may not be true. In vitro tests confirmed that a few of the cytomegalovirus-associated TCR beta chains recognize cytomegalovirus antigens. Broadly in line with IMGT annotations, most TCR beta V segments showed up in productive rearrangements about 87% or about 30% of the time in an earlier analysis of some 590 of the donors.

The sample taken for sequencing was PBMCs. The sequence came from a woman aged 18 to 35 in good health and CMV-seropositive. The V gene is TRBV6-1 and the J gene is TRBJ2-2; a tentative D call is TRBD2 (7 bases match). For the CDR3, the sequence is CATQSGARGTGELFF. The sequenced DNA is TGTGCCACTCAAAGCGGGGCTAGGGGGACCGGGGAGCTGTTTTTT.